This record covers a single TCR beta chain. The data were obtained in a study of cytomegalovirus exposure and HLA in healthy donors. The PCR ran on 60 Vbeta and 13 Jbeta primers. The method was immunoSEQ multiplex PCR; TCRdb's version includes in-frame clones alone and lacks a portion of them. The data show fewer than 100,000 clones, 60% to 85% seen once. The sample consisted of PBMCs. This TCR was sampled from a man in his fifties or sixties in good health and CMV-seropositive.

The CDR3 reads CASSLGGQPFSGNTIYF. The CDR3 DNA follows: TGTGCCAGCAGCTTGGGGGGGCAGCCCTTCTCTGGAAACACCATATATTTT. The rearrangement uses TRBV5-4 and TRBJ1-3; tentatively, D is TRBD1 (6 bases). Germline V lookup: CDR1 SGHNT, CDR2 YYREEE (reference sequence). The germline V and J ends were trimmed by 0 bases and 0 bases, with 13 bases remaining between them. The CDR3 has 17 residues.